The 9 T cell receptor beta chains listed next were all sequenced from one sample in a study of blood T cells in healthy people across ages (dated by TCRdb to the mid-2010s). The library came from 5' RACE. This sample was sequenced with an Illumina HiSeq 2500. A second roughly 7 to 12 cycle PCR used a sample-barcoded 5' primer and a J-beta primer mix. TCRdb reran the public reads through fastp at Q25 and MiXCR, keeping productive beta chains. Rows with a matching CDR3 protein are joined into one entry that keeps the most common DNA and genes. The sample has about 900,000 distinct CDR3 sequences on record, 62% of them singletons. Roughly 25% of the sample is in the top ten clones. Sequenced: blood. The receptors stem from a man between 25 and 39 years old in good health.

This sequence joins TRBV6-1 and TRBJ2-6; D is perhaps TRBD1 (5 bases). Germline values: CDR1 MNHNS, CDR2 SASEGT. The ends were cut back, 7 bases at V and 0 bases at J, with 10 bases in the middle. The CDR3 covers 15 residues. This CDR3 is CASIQGVSGANVLTF. Written as DNA, the CDR3 is TGTGCCAGCATTCAAGGGGTCTCTGGGGCCAACGTCCTGACTTTC.

V and J are TRBV7-3 and TRBJ1-2, with D hard to call. V lost 3 bases and J 0 bases, leaving 8 bases between the germline ends. Per germline, CDR1 SGHTA and CDR2 FQGTGA. The CDR3 has 14 amino acids. The CDR3 here is CASSLAGTNYGYTF. As DNA, the CDR3 is TGTGCCAGCAGCTTGGCTGGGACTAACTATGGCTACACCTTC.

This sequence joins TRBV18 and TRBJ1-4, with D hard to call. Germline V gene lookup returns CDR1 KGHSH and CDR2 LQKENI. This CDR3 comprises 14 residues. V was cut by 0 bases and J by 6 bases, with 8 bases left in between. The DNA of the CDR3 is TGTGCCAGCTCACCACCGACCCTACATGAAAAACTGTTTTTT. It encodes CASSPPTLHEKLFF.

The chain carries TRBV27 and TRBJ2-3; TRBD2 agrees at 7 bases. There are 14 residues in the CDR3. The V gene's germline CDR1 is MNHEY and CDR2 SMNVEV (reference sequence). The V and J ends lost 10 bases and 0 bases, in that order; junction bases with no gene match: 7. This CDR3 is CATRLAFSTDTQYF. The CDR3 coding sequence is TGTGCCACCCGACTAGCATTTAGCACAGATACGCAGTATTTT.

V gene TRBV4-1 combines with J gene TRBJ2-4; D is unclear. The V gene's germline CDR1 is MGHRA and CDR2 YSYEKL. The length of the CDR3 is 12 residues. V was shortened by 1 base and J by 9 bases, with 7 bases between the two germline ends. For the CDR3, the DNA is TGCGCCAGCAGCCAAGTCCTTGGCATTCAGTACTTC. It encodes CASSQVLGIQYF.

The J gene is TRBJ2-3, the V gene TRBV7-2; D is uncertain. From germline, CDR1 is SGHTA and CDR2 FQGNSA. The CDR3 sequence is 11 residues long. Deletions cut 8 bases from V and 6 bases from J, with 9 bases between. The CDR3: CASAMADTQYF. The CDR3 DNA sequence: TGTGCCAGCGCAATGGCGGATACGCAGTATTTT.

The chain joins TRBV20-1 to TRBJ2-3; the D is unclear. CDR1 DFQATT and CDR2 SNEGSKA come from the germline V gene (reference sequence). CDR3 length: 13 amino acids. V dropped 3 bases and J dropped 5 bases, with 12 bases sitting between them. The CDR3 DNA is TGCAGTGCTAGGTTCGCGGCCGGAGATACGCAGTATTTT. It encodes CSARFAAGDTQYF.

The J gene is TRBJ2-7, the V gene TRBV28; TRBD1 aligns across 9 bases. Looked up from germline, CDR1 is MDHEN and CDR2 is SYDVKM. The CDR3 length is 13 residues. V shed 7 bases and J 9 bases; nucleotides not matched to a gene: 10. CDR3 coding DNA: TGTGCCAGCATTGCTGGGACAGGGTCCACGCAGTACTTC. Its translation is CASIAGTGSTQYF.

The gene calls are TRBV2 and TRBJ2-7; weak D call: TRBD1 (6 bases). Trimming removed 7 bases at V and 3 bases at J, with 16 bases between. CDR1 is SNHLY, CDR2 FYNNEI, per germline. The CDR3 contains 14 residues. Here the CDR3 DNA reads TGTGCCAGCACACGGAGTCAGGGGAACTACGAGCAGTACTTC. Its protein product is CASTRSQGNYEQYF.